Listed below are T cell receptor beta chains from one sample, sequenced in a study of cytomegalovirus exposure and HLA in healthy donors. The protocol was immunoSEQ multiplex PCR, while the TCRdb copy is restricted to in-frame clones and leaves out a portion. Among about 150,000 clones listed, over 65% were seen once. Material for sequencing was PBMCs. The receptor set was obtained from a man aged 40-49 years in good health and CMV-seropositive. CDR3s include the opening cysteine and the closing phenylalanine or tryptophan. The D gene is left open where the match is weak. Clone size is stated in some rows and not others, as once, few, many or a class when expanded.

j_call	clone_size	v_call	d_call	cdr3_aa	cdr3_nt
TRBJ2-2	-	TRBV7-2	TRBD1	CASSHGQGAGELFF	TGTGCCAGCAGCCATGGACAGGGGGCCGGGGAGCTGTTTTTT
TRBJ1-6	-	TRBV7-9	-	CASSLGEGSLHF	TGTGCCAGCAGCTTAGGTGAGGGAAGCCTCCACTTT
TRBJ2-7	-	TRBV28	TRBD2	CASSLGREVGEQYF	TGTGCCAGCAGTTTAGGGCGGGAGGTCGGGGAGCAGTACTTC
TRBJ1-2	few	TRBV7-2	-	CASSSRRDVYGYTF	TGTGCCAGCAGCTCACGGAGGGATGTCTATGGCTACACCTTC
TRBJ1-3	-	TRBV11-2	-	CAGSLTGSIVSGNTIYF	TGTGCCGGCAGCTTGACAGGTTCAATCGTCTCTGGAAACACCATATATTTT
TRBJ2-7	few	TRBV7-9	-	CSSRLKGEQYF	TGTTCCAGCAGGTTAAAGGGGGAGCAGTACTTC
TRBJ2-1	-	TRBV5-1	TRBD2	CASSLLAESSYNEQFF	TGCGCCAGCAGCCTCCTAGCGGAAAGCTCCTACAATGAGCAGTTCTTC
TRBJ2-3	-	TRBV4-2	TRBD1	CASSQDPDRGSDTQYF	TGTGCCAGCAGCCAGGACCCGGACAGGGGGTCAGATACGCAGTATTTT
TRBJ2-1	-	TRBV28	-	CASSLSVNEQFF	TGTGCCAGCAGTTTGAGCGTCAATGAGCAGTTCTTC
TRBJ1-2	few	TRBV2	-	CASSSQGGVSYGYTF	TGTGCCAGCAGTTCCCAAGGCGGTGTCAGCTATGGCTACACCTTC
TRBJ2-1	-	TRBV4-3	-	CASSQDLPSSNYNEQFF	TGCGCCAGCAGCCAAGATCTGCCTAGCAGCAACTACAATGAGCAGTTCTTC
TRBJ2-1	-	TRBV11-2	TRBD2	CASSFTLAGVGNEQFF	TGTGCCAGCAGCTTCACACTAGCGGGAGTCGGTAATGAGCAGTTCTTC
TRBJ2-2	-	TRBV9	TRBD1	CASSAYRGFTGELFF	TGTGCCAGCAGCGCATACAGGGGATTCACCGGGGAGCTGTTTTTT
TRBJ2-7	-	TRBV25-1	TRBD1	CASSAGQSYEQYF	TGTGCCAGCAGTGCGGGACAGTCCTACGAGCAGTACTTC
TRBJ1-2	-	TRBV7-2	-	CASRTRLYGYTF	TGTGCCAGCAGAACGAGACTCTATGGCTACACCTTC
TRBJ2-7	-	TRBV18	-	CASSPYRRSYEQYF	TGTGCCAGCTCACCTTATAGGAGGTCCTACGAGCAGTACTTC
TRBJ2-3	-	TRBV5-1	TRBD2	CASRRLAGTDTQYF	TGCGCCAGCAGGCGACTAGCGGGCACAGATACGCAGTATTTT
TRBJ2-7	few	TRBV7-2	TRBD1	CASSEHGTVYEQYF	TGTGCCAGCAGCGAGCATGGGACAGTCTACGAGCAGTACTTC
TRBJ1-3	few	TRBV7-8	TRBD1	CASSRRRTGNKDGNTIYF	TGTGCCAGCAGCCGCCGAAGGACAGGGAACAAGGATGGAAACACCATATATTTT
TRBJ1-4	-	TRBV9	-	CASSPRGRDNEKLFF	TGTGCCAGCAGCCCCAGGGGCAGGGATAATGAAAAACTGTTTTTT